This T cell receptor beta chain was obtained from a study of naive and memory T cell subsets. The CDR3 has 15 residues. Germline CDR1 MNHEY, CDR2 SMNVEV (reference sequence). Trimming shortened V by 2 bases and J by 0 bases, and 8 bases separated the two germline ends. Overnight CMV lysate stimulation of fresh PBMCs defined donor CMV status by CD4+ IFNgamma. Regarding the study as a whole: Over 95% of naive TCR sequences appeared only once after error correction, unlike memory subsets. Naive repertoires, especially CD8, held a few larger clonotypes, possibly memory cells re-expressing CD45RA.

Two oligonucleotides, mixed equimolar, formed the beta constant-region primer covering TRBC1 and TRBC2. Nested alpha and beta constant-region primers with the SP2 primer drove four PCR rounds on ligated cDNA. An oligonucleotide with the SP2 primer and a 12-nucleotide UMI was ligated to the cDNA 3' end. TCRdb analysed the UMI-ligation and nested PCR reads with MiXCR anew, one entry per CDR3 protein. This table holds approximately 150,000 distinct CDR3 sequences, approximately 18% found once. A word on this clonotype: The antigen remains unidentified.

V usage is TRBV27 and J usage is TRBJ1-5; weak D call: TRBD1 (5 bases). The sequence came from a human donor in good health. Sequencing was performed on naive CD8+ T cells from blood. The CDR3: CASSLGGDSNQPQHF. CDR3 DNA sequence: TGTGCCAGCAGTTTAGGGGGGGATAGCAATCAGCCCCAGCATTTT.